The rows below give T cell receptor beta chains drawn from one sample of a study of a mutant IDH1 vaccine in newly diagnosed glioma. Generated by immunoSEQ multiplex PCR, the TCRdb table keeps only in-frame clones and is missing some. The sample gives about 92,000 clones, 80% to 90% of which show up once; around 7% is in the top ten. Sequences were derived from PBMCs, sampled from a glioma patient treated with radiotherapy, temozolomide or both. All receptors come from a woman aged 45-65 years with glioma. CDR3s include the opening cysteine and the closing phenylalanine or tryptophan. Each record gives: V gene, clone size, J gene, D gene, CDR3 protein, CDR3 DNA. D genes are given only for firm matches. Clone size is stated in some rows and not others, as once, few, many or a class when expanded.

TRBV9	.	TRBJ1-2	.	CASSVDGRSGYTF	TGTGCCAGCAGCGTAGACGGAAGGAGCGGCTACACCTTC
TRBV6-1	.	TRBJ1-1	TRBD1	CASLTGGANTEAFF	TGTGCCAGCTTAACAGGGGGCGCGAACACTGAAGCTTTCTTT
TRBV7-2	once	TRBJ1-5	.	CASGERGNQPQHF	TGTGCCAGCGGAGAGCGGGGCAATCAGCCCCAGCATTTT
TRBV11-1	.	TRBJ2-1	.	CASSLAQGSYNEQFF	TGTGCCAGCAGCTTAGCGCAGGGATCCTACAATGAGCAGTTCTTC
TRBV19	.	TRBJ1-1	.	CASSILGGTEAFF	TGTGCCAGTAGCATATTAGGGGGAACTGAAGCTTTCTTT
TRBV2	.	TRBJ1-5	.	CASYRGYSNQPQHF	TGTGCCAGCTACCGAGGATATAGCAATCAGCCCCAGCATTTT
TRBV4-2	.	TRBJ2-7	.	CASSQVAGSYEQYF	TGTGCCAGCAGCCAAGTGGCAGGGTCCTACGAGCAGTACTTC
TRBV7-2	.	TRBJ1-4	.	CASTQGAGANEKLFF	TGTGCCAGCACGCAAGGGGCAGGGGCGAATGAAAAACTGTTTTTT
TRBV5-1	.	TRBJ1-1	TRBD1	CASSLIVQGATAFF	TGCGCCAGCAGCCTAATAGTACAGGGGGCGACAGCTTTCTTT
TRBV5-1	.	TRBJ2-6	.	CASSESSGANVLTF	TGCGCCAGCAGCGAAAGCTCTGGGGCCAACGTCCTGACTTTC
TRBV6-6	once	TRBJ1-1	.	CASSYFLGAELGIAFF	TGTGCCAGCAGTTACTTTCTTGGGGCGGAACTCGGGATAGCTTTCTTT
TRBV7-2	.	TRBJ2-7	.	CASSLDGSASYEQYF	TGTGCCAGCAGCTTAGATGGTTCAGCCTCCTACGAGCAGTACTTC
TRBV9	.	TRBJ2-7	.	CASSAQTENEQYF	TGTGCCAGCAGCGCCCAGACCGAAAACGAGCAGTACTTC
TRBV27	.	TRBJ1-2	.	CASSLSGVYGYTF	TGTGCCAGCAGTTTATCAGGGGTCTATGGCTACACCTTC
TRBV14	once	TRBJ2-7	.	CASSQEGAYYEQYF	TGTGCCAGCAGCCAAGAAGGGGCGTACTACGAGCAGTACTTC
TRBV4-3	medium-sized	TRBJ2-1	.	CASSQNRGIYNEQFF	TGCGCCAGCAGCCAAAACCGGGGAATCTACAATGAGCAGTTCTTC
TRBV7-8	.	TRBJ2-7	.	CASSWSLSSYEQYF	TGTGCCAGCAGCTGGAGTCTAAGCTCCTACGAGCAGTACTTC
TRBV29-1	.	TRBJ1-2	.	CSVESGRSGGYTF	TGCAGCGTTGAATCTGGACGGTCTGGCGGCTACACCTTC
TRBV18	.	TRBJ1-2	.	CASSPEGSYGYTF	TGTGCCAGCTCGCCGGAGGGTTCCTATGGCTACACCTTC
TRBV5-6	.	TRBJ2-4	.	CASSARIAGLGNIQYF	TGTGCCAGCAGCGCACGCATTGCGGGGTTAGGAAACATTCAGTACTTC
TRBV2	few	TRBJ2-4	.	CASSDRQTKNIQYF	TGTGCCAGCAGTGACAGGCAGACCAAAAACATTCAGTACTTC
TRBV4-1	.	TRBJ2-2	.	CASSPSAGGRDNTGELFF	TGCGCCAGCAGTCCAAGTGCCGGGGGCCGGGACAACACCGGGGAGCTGTTTTTT
TRBV28	.	TRBJ2-2	TRBD1	CASSPGTGGLHTGELFF	TGTGCCAGCAGTCCAGGGACAGGGGGCCTGCACACCGGGGAGCTGTTTTTT
TRBV9	.	TRBJ2-1	.	CASSPTTSYNEQFF	TGTGCCAGCAGCCCGACAACTAGCTACAATGAGCAGTTCTTC
TRBV7-2	.	TRBJ2-7	TRBD1	CASSSVGTEAYEQYF	TGTGCCAGCAGCTCCGTAGGGACAGAAGCCTACGAGCAGTACTTC
TRBV5-1	.	TRBJ2-5	.	CASSLERQTQETQYF	TGCGCCAGCAGCTTGGAGAGGCAGACCCAAGAGACCCAGTACTTC
TRBV13	.	TRBJ1-1	TRBD1	CASSSGGPGTEAFF	TGTGCCAGCAGCTCAGGGGGGCCGGGCACTGAAGCTTTCTTT
TRBV10-3	.	TRBJ2-6	TRBD1	CAISESGQGAAGANVLTF	TGTGCCATCAGTGAGTCTGGACAGGGGGCGGCTGGGGCCAACGTCCTGACTTTC
TRBV7-6	.	TRBJ1-2	.	CASSLDGASGGYTF	TGTGCCAGCAGCTTAGATGGGGCTTCAGGTGGCTACACCTTC
TRBV5-1	.	TRBJ2-5	.	CASSLAIAPGETQYF	TGCGCCAGCAGCTTGGCCATTGCCCCCGGGGAGACCCAGTACTTC
TRBV9	.	TRBJ1-1	TRBD1	CASRARGRGTEAFF	TGTGCCAGCAGAGCCAGGGGGCGAGGCACTGAAGCTTTCTTT